The source of this TCR beta chain is a study of post-analysis software for immune sequencing data. General study findings and limits: Four or five TRBV segments (TRBV5-6, TRBV5-1 and TRBV20-1 among them) occurred more frequently in patients than in controls.

This clonotype came up a few times. Its antigen is unidentified. The authors incorporated unique molecular identifiers into the TCR beta cDNA libraries. TCRdb reprocessed the PCR reads via MiXCR and lists one record per CDR3 protein. The sample records roughly 400,000 distinct CDR3 sequences, 30% to 40% being singletons. Germline CDR1 is SQVTM and CDR2 is ANQGSEA. The V gene lost 6 bases and the J gene lost 6 bases, with 16 bases spanning the gap. This CDR3 is 13 amino acids long. The J gene is TRBJ2-3, the V gene TRBV29-1; no definite D call. Input material: blood. The clonotype originates from a girl aged 2 to 10 with multiple sclerosis. The CDR3 sequence is CSVLVAVSDTQYF. CDR3 nucleotide sequence: TGCAGCGTCCTTGTTGCCGTCAGCGATACGCAGTATTTT.